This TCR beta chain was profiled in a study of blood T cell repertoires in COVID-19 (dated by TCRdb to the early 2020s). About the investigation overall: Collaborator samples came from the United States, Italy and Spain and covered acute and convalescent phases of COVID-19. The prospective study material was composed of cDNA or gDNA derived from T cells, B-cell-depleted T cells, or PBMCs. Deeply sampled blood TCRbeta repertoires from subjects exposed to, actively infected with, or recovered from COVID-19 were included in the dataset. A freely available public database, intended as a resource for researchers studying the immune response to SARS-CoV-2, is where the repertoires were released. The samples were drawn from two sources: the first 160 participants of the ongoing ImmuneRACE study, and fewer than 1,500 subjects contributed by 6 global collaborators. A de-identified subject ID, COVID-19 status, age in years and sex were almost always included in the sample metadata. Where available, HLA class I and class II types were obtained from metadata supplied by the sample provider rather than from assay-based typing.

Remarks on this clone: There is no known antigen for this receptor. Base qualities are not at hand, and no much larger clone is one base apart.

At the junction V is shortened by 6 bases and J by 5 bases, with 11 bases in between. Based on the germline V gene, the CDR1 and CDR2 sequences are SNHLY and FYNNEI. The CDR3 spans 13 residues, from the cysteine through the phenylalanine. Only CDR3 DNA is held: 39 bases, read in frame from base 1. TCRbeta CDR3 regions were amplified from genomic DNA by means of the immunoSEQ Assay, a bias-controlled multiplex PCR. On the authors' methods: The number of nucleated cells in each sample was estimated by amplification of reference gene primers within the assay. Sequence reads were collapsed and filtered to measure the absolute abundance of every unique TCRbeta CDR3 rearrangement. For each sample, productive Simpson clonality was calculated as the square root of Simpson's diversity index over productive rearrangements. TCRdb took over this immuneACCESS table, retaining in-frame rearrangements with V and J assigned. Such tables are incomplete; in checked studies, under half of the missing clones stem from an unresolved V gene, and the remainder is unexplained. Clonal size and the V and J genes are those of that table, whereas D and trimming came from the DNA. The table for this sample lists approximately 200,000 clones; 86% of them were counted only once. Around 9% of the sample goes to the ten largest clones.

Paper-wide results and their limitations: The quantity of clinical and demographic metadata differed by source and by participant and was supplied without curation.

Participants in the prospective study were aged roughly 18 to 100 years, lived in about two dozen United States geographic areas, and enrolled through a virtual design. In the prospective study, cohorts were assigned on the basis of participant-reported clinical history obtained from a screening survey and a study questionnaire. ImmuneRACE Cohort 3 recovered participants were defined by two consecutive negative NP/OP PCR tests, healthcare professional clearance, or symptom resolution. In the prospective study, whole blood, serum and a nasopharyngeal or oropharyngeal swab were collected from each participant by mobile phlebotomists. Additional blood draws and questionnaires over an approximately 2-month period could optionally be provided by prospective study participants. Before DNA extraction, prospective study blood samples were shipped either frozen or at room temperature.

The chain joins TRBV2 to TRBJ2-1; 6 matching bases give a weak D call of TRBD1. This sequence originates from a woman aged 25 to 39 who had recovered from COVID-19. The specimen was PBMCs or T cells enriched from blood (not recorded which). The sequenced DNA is TGTGCCAGCAGCGCGGACAGACACAATGAGCAGTTCTTC. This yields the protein CASSADRHNEQFF.